The rows below give T cell receptor beta chains drawn from one sample of a study of T cells in Graves' hyperthyroidism and ophthalmopathy. MiXCR, applied by TCRdb to the multiplex PCR reads, yields one record per CDR3 protein. The sample contains roughly 300,000 distinct CDR3 sequences, around a quarter of which appear only once. The material sequenced was blood. These receptors all come from a man aged 35-49 years with Graves' hyperthyroidism that later progressed to Graves' ophthalmopathy. CDR3s include the opening cysteine and the closing phenylalanine or tryptophan. D genes are given only for firm matches. Only part of the rows carry a size: once, few, many, or a class if the clone is expanded.

d_gene | j_gene | abundance | v_gene | CDR3aa | CDR3nt
TRBD2 | TRBJ2-5 | many | TRBV4-1 | CASSPLAVQETQYF | TGCGCCAGCAGCCCACTAGCGGTACAAGAGACCCAGTACTTC
. | TRBJ2-7 | many | TRBV3-1 | CASSSTAAQQYF | TGTGCCAGCAGCTCAACGGCTGCCCAGCAGTACTTC
. | TRBJ2-5 | many | TRBV6-1 | CASSEADESIKYQETQYF | TGTGCCAGCAGTGAAGCTGACGAATCCATCAAGTACCAAGAGACCCAGTACTTC
TRBD1 | TRBJ1-5 | many | TRBV6-1 | CASKSWTGGLNQPQHF | TGTGCCAGCAAGTCTTGGACAGGGGGCCTAAATCAGCCCCAGCATTTT
. | TRBJ2-1 | few | TRBV30 | CAWSVPSYNEQFF | TGTGCCTGGAGTGTCCCTAGCTACAATGAGCAGTTCTTC
. | TRBJ2-7 | . | TRBV2 | CASSEAQDLEYYEQYF | TGTGCCAGCAGTGAAGCGCAGGACTTGGAGTACTACGAGCAGTACTTC
. | TRBJ2-5 | . | TRBV3-1 | CASSHGRQRETQYF | TGTGCCAGCAGCCATGGCAGGCAAAGAGAGACCCAGTACTTC
. | TRBJ1-3 | . | TRBV3-1 | CASSQRTFPSGHTIYF | TGTGCCAGCAGCCAACGGACTTTTCCCTCGGGGCACACCATATATTTT
TRBD2 | TRBJ2-5 | . | TRBV12-3/TRBV12-4 | CASSPSGTQETQYF | TGTGCCAGCTCTCCTAGCGGGACTCAAGAGACCCAGTACTTC
TRBD1 | TRBJ1-1 | many | TRBV2 | CASSSRTGAEAFF | TGTGCCAGCAGTTCCCGGACAGGGGCTGAAGCTTTCTTT
. | TRBJ1-2 | many | TRBV11-2 | CASSLVFTAQGRSGYTF | TGTGCCAGCAGCTTAGTATTCACGGCCCAGGGGCGATCTGGCTACACCTTC
TRBD1 | TRBJ1-1 | many | TRBV10-3 | CAISADRGNTEAFF | TGTGCCATCAGTGCCGACAGGGGGAACACTGAAGCTTTCTTT
. | TRBJ1-1 | few | TRBV6-5 | CASSYTVGGVPEAFF | TGTGCCAGCAGTTACACGGTCGGAGGGGTCCCTGAAGCTTTCTTT
TRBD1 | TRBJ2-7 | many | TRBV6-5 | CASELESGTGGHEQYF | TGTGCCAGCGAGCTTGAGTCCGGGACAGGGGGTCACGAGCAGTACTTC
. | TRBJ2-5 | many | TRBV20-1 | CSAREVSQETQYF | TGCAGTGCTAGAGAGGTTTCCCAAGAGACCCAGTACTTC
. | TRBJ2-5 | many | TRBV12-3/TRBV12-4 | CASSLGTGGALVTQYF | TGTGCCAGCAGTTTAGGTACCGGAGGGGCTTTGGTGACCCAGTACTTC
TRBD2 | TRBJ2-7 | . | TRBV6-4 | CASRLGTGKFSGSTYEQYF | TGTGCCAGCAGGCTCGGTACAGGGAAGTTTAGCGGGAGCACCTACGAGCAGTACTTC
. | TRBJ1-1 | many | TRBV28 | CATSDSFRAEAFF | TGTGCCACCTCCGACAGTTTTAGGGCTGAAGCTTTCTTT
TRBD2 | TRBJ2-5 | . | TRBV7-3 | CASSSGLAGVVQETQYF | TGTGCCAGCAGCTCGGGACTAGCGGGAGTAGTACAAGAGACCCAGTACTTC